This is a list of T cell receptor beta chains from one sample in a study of T cells in Graves' hyperthyroidism and ophthalmopathy. TCRdb re-derived calls from the multiplex PCR reads in MiXCR, one entry per CDR3 protein. The profile shows about 270,000 distinct CDR3 sequences, roughly 22% of them singletons. Material for sequencing was blood. The receptors were gathered from a man younger than 40 with Graves' ophthalmopathy. The CDR3 runs from the conserved cysteine through the conserved F or W. The order of the fields is CDR3 length, J gene, clone size, V gene, D gene, CDR3 protein, CDR3 DNA. A D gene is named only where the DNA matches it firmly. For some rows the clone size is stated as once, few or many, or as a class when expanded; others skip it.

12	TRBJ2-1	few	TRBV29-1	NA	CSVTGTPNEQFF	TGCAGCGTTACCGGGACTCCCAATGAGCAGTTCTTC
14	TRBJ1-2	few	TRBV27	NA	CASSLNPGPYGYTF	TGTGCCAGCAGTTTAAATCCAGGACCGTATGGCTACACCTTC
13	TRBJ1-1	NA	TRBV29-1	NA	CSVEGGDITEAFF	TGCAGCGTTGAAGGGGGCGACATCACTGAAGCTTTCTTT
13	TRBJ1-2	NA	TRBV28	NA	CASTDPGFYGYTF	TGTGCCAGCACTGACCCAGGGTTTTATGGCTACACCTTC
15	TRBJ2-7	few	TRBV6-5	NA	CASSYRGHAGYEQYF	TGTGCCAGCAGTTACCGCGGCCATGCTGGCTACGAGCAGTACTTC
14	TRBJ2-7	NA	TRBV6-6	TRBD1	CASSYLDRAYEQYF	TGTGCCAGCAGTTACTTGGACAGGGCCTACGAGCAGTACTTC
16	TRBJ1-1	many	TRBV3-1	TRBD1	CASSQDQGASNTEAFF	TGTGCCAGCAGCCAAGATCAGGGGGCCTCCAACACTGAAGCTTTCTTT
15	TRBJ1-3	NA	TRBV28	NA	CASRNRAYSGNTIYF	TGTGCCAGCAGGAACAGGGCCTACTCTGGAAACACCATATATTTT
14	TRBJ1-2	once	TRBV6-1	NA	CASRALSGDYGYTF	TGTGCCAGCAGGGCCCTAAGCGGGGACTATGGCTACACCTTC
16	TRBJ1-3	many	TRBV11-3	NA	CASSASPDFSGNTIYF	TGTGCCAGCAGCGCCAGTCCGGACTTCTCTGGAAACACCATATATTTT
12	TRBJ2-1	many	TRBV30	NA	CAWMASYNEQFF	TGTGCCTGGATGGCCTCCTACAATGAGCAGTTCTTC
16	TRBJ1-4	few	TRBV30	TRBD1	CAWKRQGALANEKLFF	TGTGCCTGGAAACGACAGGGGGCGCTGGCTAATGAAAAACTGTTTTTT
16	TRBJ2-2	NA	TRBV27	NA	CASSRGSPPMTGELFF	TGTGCCAGCAGTCGAGGGTCACCCCCTATGACCGGGGAGCTGTTTTTT
15	TRBJ1-1	few	TRBV9	NA	CASSVAGISNTEAFF	TGTGCCAGCAGCGTAGCAGGGATTTCGAACACTGAAGCTTTCTTT
15	TRBJ2-1	many	TRBV2	NA	CASRAAGLNLDEQFF	TGTGCCAGCAGAGCCGCGGGGCTCAACCTCGATGAGCAGTTCTTC
15	TRBJ2-3	NA	TRBV6-1	NA	CASSTPGPAGDTQYF	TGTGCCAGCAGCACCCCCGGGCCGGCGGGAGATACGCAGTATTTT
15	TRBJ1-2	few	TRBV6-1	TRBD1	CASSTTGGSVYGYTF	TGTGCCAGCAGTACGACAGGGGGATCTGTCTATGGCTACACCTTC
16	TRBJ2-2	few	TRBV11-2	TRBD1	CASSLEFQGASGELFF	TGTGCCAGCAGCTTAGAGTTTCAGGGGGCTTCCGGGGAGCTGTTTTTT
18	TRBJ1-5	few	TRBV6-1	NA	CASSSPQGGFSGNQPQHF	TGTGCCAGCAGTTCCCCCCAGGGAGGATTTAGTGGCAATCAGCCCCAGCATTTT
13	TRBJ1-1	NA	TRBV6-1	TRBD1	CASSYTGDTEAFF	TGTGCCAGCAGCTATACAGGGGACACTGAAGCTTTCTTT
16	TRBJ2-2	many	TRBV6-1	NA	CASSYGTLANTGELFF	TGTGCCAGCAGTTATGGGACCCTCGCGAACACCGGGGAGCTGTTTTTT
14	TRBJ1-4	few	TRBV28	NA	CASSLTAINEKLFF	TGTGCCAGCAGTCTGACAGCAATTAATGAAAAACTGTTTTTT
13	TRBJ2-5	many	TRBV30	NA	CAWSALFGETQYF	TGTGCCTGGAGTGCCCTTTTCGGAGAGACCCAGTACTTC
12	TRBJ2-5	NA	TRBV6-1	NA	CASTPGQETQYF	TGTGCCAGCACCCCAGGGCAAGAGACCCAGTACTTC